The sequence of this TCR beta chain was determined in a study of blood T cell repertoires in COVID-19. From germline, CDR1 is MNHEY and CDR2 SMNVEV (reference sequence). The CDR3 loop spans 14 amino acids. Trimming shortened V by 2 bases and J by 2 bases, and 10 bases separated the two germline ends. Clones were sequenced by immunoSEQ multiplex PCR, and TCRdb holds only the in-frame ones, with some missing. The data show around 71,000 clones, with about 89% seen just once and approximately 1.9% held by the top ten. This TCR was sampled from a woman aged 60-75 years with acute or convalescent COVID-19. This chain joins TRBV27 and TRBJ2-7; D might be TRBD1 (6 bases). Sample: peripheral blood. CDR3 coding DNA: TGTGCCAGCAGTTTAGGGGACAAGACCTACGAGCAGTACTTC. This encodes CASSLGDKTYEQYF.